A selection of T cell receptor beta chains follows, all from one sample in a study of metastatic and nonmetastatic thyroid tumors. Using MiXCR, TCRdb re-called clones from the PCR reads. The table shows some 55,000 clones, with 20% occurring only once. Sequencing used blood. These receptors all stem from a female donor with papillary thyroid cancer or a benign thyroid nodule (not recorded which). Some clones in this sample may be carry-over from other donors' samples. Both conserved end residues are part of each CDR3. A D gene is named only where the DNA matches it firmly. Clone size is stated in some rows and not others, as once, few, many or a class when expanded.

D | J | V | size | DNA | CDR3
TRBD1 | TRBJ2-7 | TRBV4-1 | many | TGCGCCAGCAGCCTCGACAGGGGAACCTACGAGCAGTACTTC | CASSLDRGTYEQYF
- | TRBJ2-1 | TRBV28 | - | TGTGCCAGCAAGGAGTCGGAAACCTTCCACAATGAGCAGTTCTTC | CASKESETFHNEQFF
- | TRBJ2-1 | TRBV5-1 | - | TGCGCCAGCAGCTTGGCCGGGCTAGCCCATGAGCAGTTCTTC | CASSLAGLAHEQFF
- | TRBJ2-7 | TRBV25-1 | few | TGTGCCATCAGTTCCGAAACAGGGATCTACGAGCAGTACTTC | CAISSETGIYEQYF
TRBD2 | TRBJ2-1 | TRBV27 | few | TGTGCCAGCAGTTTAAGCGGGAGGGCCCTCGTGTTGTACAATGAGCAGTTCTTC | CASSLSGRALVLYNEQFF
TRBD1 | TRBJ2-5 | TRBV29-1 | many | TGCAGCGTTGATTCCGAGACAGGGATCCAAGAGACCCAGTACTTC | CSVDSETGIQETQYF
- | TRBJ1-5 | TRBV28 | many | TGTGCCAGCAGTTCCGGACACAAGCCCCAGCATTTT | CASSSGHKPQHF
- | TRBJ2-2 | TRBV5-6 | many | TGTGCCAGCAGCTTTCCCGGGAGCCTAGCTAACACCGGGGAGCTGTTTTTT | CASSFPGSLANTGELFF
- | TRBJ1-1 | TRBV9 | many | TGTGCCAGCAGTACAAGAGGGGTGGAAACTGAAGCTTTCTTT | CASSTRGVETEAFF
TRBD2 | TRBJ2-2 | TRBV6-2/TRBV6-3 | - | TGTGCCAGCATTTCGCTTTCTAGCGGGATTAAGAAGGTCGGGGAGCTGTTTTTT | CASISLSSGIKKVGELFF
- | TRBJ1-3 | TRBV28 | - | TGTGCCAGCAGAACTGCGGATCTCAGACACACCATATATTTT | CASRTADLRHTIYF
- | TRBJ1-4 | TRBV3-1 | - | TGTGCCAGCAGCCAAGCTTGGCGGGCTCATGAAAAACTGTTTTTT | CASSQAWRAHEKLFF
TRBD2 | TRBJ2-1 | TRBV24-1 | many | TGTGCCACCAGTGTTGCGGGAGGGTATTTTGAGCAGTTCTTC | CATSVAGGYFEQFF
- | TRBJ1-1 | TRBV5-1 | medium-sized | TGCGCCAGCAGCTTGGTACCGGGCCAGGGGACTGAAGCTTTCTTT | CASSLVPGQGTEAFF
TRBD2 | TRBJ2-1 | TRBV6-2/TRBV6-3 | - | TGTGCCAGCAGGGCCGGTGGGGGGCGAACTAGCGGCACCTACAATGAGCAGTTCTTC | CASRAGGGRTSGTYNEQFF
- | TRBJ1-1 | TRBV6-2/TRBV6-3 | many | TGTGCCAGCAGTTACTCTGAGTCGAACACTGAAGCTTTCTTT | CASSYSESNTEAFF
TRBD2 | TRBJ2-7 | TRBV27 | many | TGTGCCAGCAGGACTAGCTTGCGCGAGCAGTACTTC | CASRTSLREQYF
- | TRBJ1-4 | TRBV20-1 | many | TGCAGTGCCCGAAACACTCCAACTAATGAAAAACTGTTTTTT | CSARNTPTNEKLFF
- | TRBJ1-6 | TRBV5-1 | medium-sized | TGCGCCAGCAGCTGGATGGGCATCCAAGGGAATTCACCCCTCCACTTT | CASSWMGIQGNSPLHF
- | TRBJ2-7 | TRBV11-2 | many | TGTGCCAGCAGCTTAGCAGGGAGCTCCTACGAGCAGTACTTC | CASSLAGSSYEQYF
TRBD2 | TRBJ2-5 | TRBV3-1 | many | TGTGCCAGCAGCCAATTTAGGGGAGGGGAGACCCAGTACTTC | CASSQFRGGETQYF
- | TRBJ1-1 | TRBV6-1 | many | TGTGCCAGCACCGAAAGGCGGCAGAGCTTAGGGGAAGCTTTCTTT | CASTERRQSLGEAFF
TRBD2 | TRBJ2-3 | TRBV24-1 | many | TGTGCCACCAGTGATAGACTAGCGGGAGGACAAGATACGCAGTATTTT | CATSDRLAGGQDTQYF
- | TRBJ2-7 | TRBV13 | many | TGTGCCAGCAGGCCGTCGAGCTCCTACGAGCAGTACTTC | CASRPSSSYEQYF
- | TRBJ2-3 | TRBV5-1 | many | TGCGCCAGCAGCCCAAAACAGGACACAGATACGCAGTATTTT | CASSPKQDTDTQYF
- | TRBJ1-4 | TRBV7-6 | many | TGTGCCAGCAGCTTATCGGGGCTTGCTAATGAAAAACTGTTTTTT | CASSLSGLANEKLFF